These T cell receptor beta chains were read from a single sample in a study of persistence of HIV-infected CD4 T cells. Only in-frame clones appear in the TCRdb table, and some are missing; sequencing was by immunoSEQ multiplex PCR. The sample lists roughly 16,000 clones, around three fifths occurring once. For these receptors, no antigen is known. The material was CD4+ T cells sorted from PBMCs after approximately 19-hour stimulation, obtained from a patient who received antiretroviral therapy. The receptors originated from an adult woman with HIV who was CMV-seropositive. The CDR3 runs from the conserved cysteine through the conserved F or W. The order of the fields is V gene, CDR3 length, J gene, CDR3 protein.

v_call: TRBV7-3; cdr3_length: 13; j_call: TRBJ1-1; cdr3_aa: CASSSFRGTEAFF
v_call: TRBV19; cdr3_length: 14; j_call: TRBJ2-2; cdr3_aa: CASKGGGGTGELFF
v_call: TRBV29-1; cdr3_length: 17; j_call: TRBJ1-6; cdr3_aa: CSVSYAGAALGDSPLHF
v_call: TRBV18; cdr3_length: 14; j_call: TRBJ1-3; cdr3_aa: CASADSASGNTIYF
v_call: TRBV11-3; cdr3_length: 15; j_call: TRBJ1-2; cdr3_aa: CASSLYLRDNYGYTF
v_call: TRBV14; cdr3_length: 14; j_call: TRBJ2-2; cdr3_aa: CASSPLGGPGELFF
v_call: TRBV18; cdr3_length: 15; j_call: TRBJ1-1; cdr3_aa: CASSPPIGGYTEAFF
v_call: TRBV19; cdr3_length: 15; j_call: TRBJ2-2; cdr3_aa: CASSPGQGRTGELFF
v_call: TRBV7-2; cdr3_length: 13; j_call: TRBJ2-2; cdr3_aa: CASSSVPTGELFF
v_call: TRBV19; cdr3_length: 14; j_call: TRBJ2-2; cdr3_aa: CASSLDGNTGELFF
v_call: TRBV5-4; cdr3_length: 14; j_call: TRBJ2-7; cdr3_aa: CASSFTGAVTEQYF
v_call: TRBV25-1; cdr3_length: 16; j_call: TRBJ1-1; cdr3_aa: CASSARKGKGNTEAFF
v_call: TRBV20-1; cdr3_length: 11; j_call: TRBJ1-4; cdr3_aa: CSAGPNEKLFF
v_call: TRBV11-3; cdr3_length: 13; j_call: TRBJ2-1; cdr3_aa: CASSLDFAGEQFF
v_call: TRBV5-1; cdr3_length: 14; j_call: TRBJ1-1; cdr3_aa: CASSLIPLNTEAFF
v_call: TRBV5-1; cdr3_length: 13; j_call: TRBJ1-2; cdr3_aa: CASSHPQVPGYTF
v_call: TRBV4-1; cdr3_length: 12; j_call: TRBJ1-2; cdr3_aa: CASSQDVDGYTF
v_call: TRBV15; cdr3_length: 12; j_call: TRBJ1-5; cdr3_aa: CATSRDAGPQHF
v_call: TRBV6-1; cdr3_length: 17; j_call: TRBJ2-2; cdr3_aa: CASSEALGGAVSGELFF
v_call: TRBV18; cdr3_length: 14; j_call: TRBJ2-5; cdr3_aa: CASSSDGYQETQYF
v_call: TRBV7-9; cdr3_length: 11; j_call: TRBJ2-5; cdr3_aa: CAGDRMGTQYF
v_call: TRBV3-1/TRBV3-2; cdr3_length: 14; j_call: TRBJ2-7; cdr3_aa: CASSPNSGGVEQYF
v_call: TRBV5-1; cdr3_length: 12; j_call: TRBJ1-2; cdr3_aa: CASSWDRGSYTF
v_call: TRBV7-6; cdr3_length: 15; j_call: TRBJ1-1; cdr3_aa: CASSLRQGLNTEAFF
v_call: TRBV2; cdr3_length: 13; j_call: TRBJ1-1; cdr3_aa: CASRLGGNTEAFF
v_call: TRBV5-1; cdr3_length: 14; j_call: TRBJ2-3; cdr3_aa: CASQSGGAVDTQYF
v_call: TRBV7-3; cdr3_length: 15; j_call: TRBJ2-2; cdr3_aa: CASSSTGADTGELFF
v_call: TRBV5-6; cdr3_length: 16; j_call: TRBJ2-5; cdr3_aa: CASSFGSGQNQETQYF
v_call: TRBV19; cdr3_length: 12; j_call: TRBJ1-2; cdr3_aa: CASSISERGYTF
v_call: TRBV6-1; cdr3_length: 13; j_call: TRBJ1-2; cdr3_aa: CASSEGRAGGYTF
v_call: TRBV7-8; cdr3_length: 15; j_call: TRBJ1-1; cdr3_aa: CASSLTGQQNTEAFF
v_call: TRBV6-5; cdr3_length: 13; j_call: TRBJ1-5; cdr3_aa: CACWRGGHQPQHF